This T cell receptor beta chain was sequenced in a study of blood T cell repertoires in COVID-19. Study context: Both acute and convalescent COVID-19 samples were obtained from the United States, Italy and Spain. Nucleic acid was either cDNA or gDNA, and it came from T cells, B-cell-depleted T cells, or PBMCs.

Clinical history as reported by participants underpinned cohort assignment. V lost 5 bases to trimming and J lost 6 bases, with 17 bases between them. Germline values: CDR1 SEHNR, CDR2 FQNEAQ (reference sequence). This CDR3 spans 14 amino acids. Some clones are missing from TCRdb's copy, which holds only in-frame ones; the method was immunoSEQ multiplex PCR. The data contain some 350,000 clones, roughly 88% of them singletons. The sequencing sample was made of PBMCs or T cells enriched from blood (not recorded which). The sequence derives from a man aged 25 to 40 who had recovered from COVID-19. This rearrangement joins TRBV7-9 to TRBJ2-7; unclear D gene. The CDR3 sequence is CASSRLLGPSEQYF. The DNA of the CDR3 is TGTGCCAGCAGCCGCCTATTGGGTCCTAGCGAGCAGTACTTC. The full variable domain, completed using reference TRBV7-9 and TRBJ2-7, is DTGVSQNPRHKITKRGQNVTFRCDPISEHNRLYWYRQTLGQGPEFLTYFQNEAQLEKSRLLSDRFSAERPKGSFSTLEIQRTEQGDSAMYLCASSRLLGPSEQYFGPGTRLTVT.